The 14 T cell receptor beta chains listed next were all sequenced from one sample in a study of breast tumors, draining lymph nodes, adjacent tissues. In TCRdb, the multiplex PCR reads were re-called with MiXCR into one record per CDR3 protein. In the table there are roughly 32,000 distinct CDR3 sequences, about 36% of which are singletons. The sequencing input was breast tumor tissue. The receptors come from a female donor with breast cancer. Some clones in this sample may be carry-over from other donors' samples.

This clonotype was seen repeatedly, ten times or more. The chain carries TRBV14 and TRBJ2-1; 8 bases match TRBD2. This CDR3 contains 17 residues. Trimming took 0 bases from V and 9 from J; bases not matched to a gene: 13. The germline V gene encodes CDR1 SGHDN and CDR2 FVKESK. This CDR3 is CASSQDSLGLARGEQFF. The CDR3 region has the DNA TGTGCCAGCAGCCAAGATAGTTTAGGACTAGCTCGGGGTGAGCAGTTCTTC.

The V gene is TRBV20-1, the J gene TRBJ1-2, with D perhaps matching TRBD1 (5 bases). V gave up 7 bases and J gave up 4 bases, with 16 bases separating them. The CDR3 length is 13 residues. Germline V gene sequence: CDR1 DFQATT, CDR2 SNEGSKA (reference sequence). CDR3 loop: CSVRRQGGYGYTF. The DNA for the CDR3 is TGCAGTGTGAGACGCCAGGGTGGCTATGGCTACACCTTC.

The genes are TRBV6-6 and TRBJ2-2; 7 bases align to TRBD1. Germline CDR1 and CDR2: MNHNY and SVGAGI (reference sequence). This CDR3 is 14 amino acids long. Germline trimming cut 5 bases from V and 6 bases from J; bases unmatched to any gene: 6. CDR3 in DNA: TGTGCCAGCAGTCAAACGACAGGGTCCGGGGAGCTGTTTTTT. It codes for CASSQTTGSGELFF.

As to this clonotype: At one end the junction does not follow the germline gene, possibly because of a read error. The chain links TRBV5-1 to TRBJ2-3, with 10 nucleotides matching TRBD1. CDR3 size: 15 residues. Germline V lookup: CDR1 SGHRS, CDR2 YFSETQ. The CDR3: CASSPRQGATDTRYF. CDR3 bases: TGCGCCAGCAGCCCCCGACAGGGGGCAACAGATACGCGGTATTTT.

In this sample, this clonotype turned up once. The chain links TRBV18 to TRBJ2-1; 7 bases line up with TRBD1. The trim removed 5 bases at V and 7 bases at J, leaving 2 bases unmatched. The germline V gene encodes CDR1 KGHSH and CDR2 LQKENI. This CDR3 is built from 12 residues. The CDR3 loop reads CASSGQENEQFF. The CDR3 bases are TGTGCCAGCTCAGGACAGGAAAATGAGCAGTTCTTC.

This clonotype showed up many times. The chain couples TRBV20-1 to TRBJ2-3, with D hard to call. From germline, CDR1 is DFQATT and CDR2 SNEGSKA (reference sequence). Trimming removed 0 bases at V and 6 bases at J, with 13 bases between. The CDR3 totals 14 residues. CDR3: CSARDLKVFDTQYF. The CDR3 coding sequence is TGCAGTGCTAGAGACCTGAAAGTATTTGATACGCAGTATTTT.

The chain is built from TRBV7-2 and TRBJ2-7; D call uncertain. Germline CDR1 and CDR2: SGHTA and FQGNSA. This CDR3 spans 12 amino acids. V lost 6 bases and J lost 3, with 9 bases in between. The CDR3 sequence: CASSANDYEQYF. For the CDR3, the DNA is TGTGCCAGCAGTGCTAACGACTACGAGCAGTACTTC. The full variable domain, in which reference TRBV7-2 and TRBJ2-7 provide the parts outside the CDR3, is GAGVSQSPSNKVTEKGKDVELRCDPISGHTALYWYRQSLGQGLEFLIYFQGNSAPDKSGLPSDRFSAERTGGSVSTLTIQRTQQEDSAVYLCASSANDYEQYFGPGTRLTVT.

In this sample, this clonotype turned up a few times. This chain connects TRBV7-9 to TRBJ2-7; D remains ambiguous. Germline V gene lookup returns CDR1 SEHNR and CDR2 FQNEAQ (reference sequence). V was cut by 5 bases and J by 2 bases, with 7 bases left in between. The CDR3 contains 12 residues. CDR3 nucleotides: TGTGCCAGCAGCCGGATAACCTACGAGCAGTACTTC. This sequence encodes CASSRITYEQYF.

The CDR3 protein is CASSQFPTSGGYNEQFF. In nucleotides, the CDR3 is TGTGCCAGCAGCCAATTCCCCACTAGCGGGGGATACAATGAGCAGTTCTTC. The J gene is TRBJ2-1, the V gene TRBV3-1; 11 bases map to TRBD2. The V segment lost 2 bases and the J segment 4 bases; nucleotides outside the gene matches: 7. The CDR3 sequence is 17 residues long. In germline, CDR1 is LGHDT, CDR2 YNNKEL (reference sequence).

The chain combines TRBV6-2 or TRBV6-3 with TRBJ2-5, with no clear D. The V gene's germline CDR1 is MNHEY and CDR2 SVGEGT. CDR3 length: 13 residues. The V end lost 4 bases, the J end lost 1 base, and 7 bases lay between the germline ends. CDR3 sequence (DNA): TGTGCCAGCAGTTTGGGAATCCAAGAGACCCAGTACTTC. It specifies CASSLGIQETQYF.

This clonotype was detected ten times or more. V is TRBV5-1 and J is TRBJ2-5, with TRBD2 identical over 8 bases. This CDR3 spans 14 amino acids. The germline V gene has CDR1 SGHRS and CDR2 YFSETQ. Germline trimming cut 4 bases from V and 2 bases from J; bases unmatched to any gene: 4. CDR3: CASSPTSGQETQYF. For the CDR3, the DNA is TGCGCCAGCAGCCCCACTAGCGGACAAGAGACCCAGTACTTC.

This clonotype was counted a single time. The genes are TRBV20-1 and TRBJ2-7; D may be TRBD2 (5 bases). The V and J ends lost 4 bases and 7 bases respectively, with 20 bases between them. There are 14 residues in the CDR3. Per germline, CDR1 DFQATT and CDR2 SNEGSKA (reference sequence). The CDR3 nucleotides read TGCAGTGCTATGGCGAGGGCCTCTTTTGGGGAGCAGTACTTC. It encodes CSAMARASFGEQYF.

This clonotype was counted many times. V usage is TRBV5-1 and J usage is TRBJ2-3, with D possibly being TRBD2 (6 bases). The CDR3 runs 16 residues. Germline V gene sequence: CDR1 SGHRS, CDR2 YFSETQ. Trimming left V 3 bases short and J 3 bases short, with 17 bases between. The CDR3: CASSSGLSSGTDTQYF. The CDR3 DNA follows: TGCGCCAGCAGCTCGGGACTGTCCTCAGGGACAGATACGCAGTATTTT.

Many counts were recorded for this clonotype. A read error may account for a junction end that differs from germline. The chain joins TRBV5-1 to TRBJ2-7, with 8 bases that match TRBD1. Germline CDR1 and CDR2: SGHRS and YFSETQ. CDR3 size: 15 residues. The CDR3 loop is CASSLPTGVANEHYF. DNA of the CDR3: TGCGCCAGCAGCCTACCGACAGGGGTTGCCAACGAGCATTACTTC. The full variable domain, in which reference TRBV5-1 and TRBJ2-7 provide the parts outside the CDR3, is KAGVTQTPRYLIKTRGQQVTLSCSPISGHRSVSWYQQTPGQGLQFLFEYFSETQRNKGNFPGRFSGRQFSNSRSEMNVSTLELGDSALYLCASSLPTGVANEHYFGPGTRLTVT.